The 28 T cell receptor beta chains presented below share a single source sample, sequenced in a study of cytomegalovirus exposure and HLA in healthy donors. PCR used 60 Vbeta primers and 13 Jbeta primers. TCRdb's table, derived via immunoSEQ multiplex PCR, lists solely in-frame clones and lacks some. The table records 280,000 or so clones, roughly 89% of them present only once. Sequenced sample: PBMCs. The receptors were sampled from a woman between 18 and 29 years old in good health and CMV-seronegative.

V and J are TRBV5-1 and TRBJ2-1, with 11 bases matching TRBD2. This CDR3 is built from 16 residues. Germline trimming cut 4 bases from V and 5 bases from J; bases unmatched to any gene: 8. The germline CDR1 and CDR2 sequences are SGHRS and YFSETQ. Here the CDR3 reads CASSLRSGGADNEQFF. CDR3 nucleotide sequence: TGCGCCAGCAGCCTACGTAGCGGGGGGGCCGACAATGAGCAGTTCTTC.

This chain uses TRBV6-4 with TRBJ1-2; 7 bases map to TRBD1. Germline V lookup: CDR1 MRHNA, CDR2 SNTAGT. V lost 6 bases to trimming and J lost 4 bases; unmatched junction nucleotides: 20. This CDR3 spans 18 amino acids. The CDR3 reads CASRTGDREYGGGYGYTF. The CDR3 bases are TGTGCCAGCAGGACAGGAGACAGGGAGTATGGGGGAGGCTATGGCTACACCTTC.

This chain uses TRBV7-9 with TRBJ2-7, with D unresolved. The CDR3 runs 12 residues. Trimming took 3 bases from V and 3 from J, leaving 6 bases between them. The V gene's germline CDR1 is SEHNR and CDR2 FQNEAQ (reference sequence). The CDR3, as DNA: TGTGCCAGCAGCTTTAACGGCTACGAGCAGTACTTC. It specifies CASSFNGYEQYF.

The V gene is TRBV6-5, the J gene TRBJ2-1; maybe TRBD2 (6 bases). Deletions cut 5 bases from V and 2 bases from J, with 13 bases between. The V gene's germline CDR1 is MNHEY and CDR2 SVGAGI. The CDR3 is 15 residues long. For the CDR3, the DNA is TGTGCCAGCAGTGCTCGGGGGTTGGCCTACAATGAGCAGTTCTTC. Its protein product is CASSARGLAYNEQFF.

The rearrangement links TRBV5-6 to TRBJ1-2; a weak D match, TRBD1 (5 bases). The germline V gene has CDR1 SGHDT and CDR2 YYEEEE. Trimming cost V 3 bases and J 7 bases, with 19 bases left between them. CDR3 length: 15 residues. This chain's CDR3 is CASSSTTWPGGGYTF. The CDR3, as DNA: TGTGCCAGCAGCTCGACCACCTGGCCCGGGGGTGGCTACACCTTC.

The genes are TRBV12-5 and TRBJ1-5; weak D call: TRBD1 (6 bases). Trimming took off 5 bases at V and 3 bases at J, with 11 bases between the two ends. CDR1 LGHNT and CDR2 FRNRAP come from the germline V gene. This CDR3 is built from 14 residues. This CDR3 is CASGLDSFNQPQHF. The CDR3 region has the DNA TGTGCTAGTGGTCTGGACAGCTTCAATCAGCCCCAGCATTTT. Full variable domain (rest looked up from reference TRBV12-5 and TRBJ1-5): DARVTQTPRHKVTEMGQEVTMRCQPILGHNTVFWYRQTMMQGLELLAYFRNRAPLDDSGMPKDRFSAEMPDATLATLKIQPSEPRDSAVYFCASGLDSFNQPQHFGDGTRLSIL.

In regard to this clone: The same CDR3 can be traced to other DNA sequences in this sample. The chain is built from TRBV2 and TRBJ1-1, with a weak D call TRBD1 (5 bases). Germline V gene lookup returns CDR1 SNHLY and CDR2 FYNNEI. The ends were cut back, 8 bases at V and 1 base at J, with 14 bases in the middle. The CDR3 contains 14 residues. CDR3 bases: TGTGCCAGCCGGGGGGACTCCCGGAACACTGAAGCTTTCTTT. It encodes CASRGDSRNTEAFF.

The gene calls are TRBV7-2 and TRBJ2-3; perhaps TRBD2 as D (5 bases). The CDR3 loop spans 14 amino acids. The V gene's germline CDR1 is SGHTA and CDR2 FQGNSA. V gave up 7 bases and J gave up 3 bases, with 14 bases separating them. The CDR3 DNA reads TGTGCCAGCACCCCCGGATTAGCGACAGATACGCAGTATTTT. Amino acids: CASTPGLATDTQYF.

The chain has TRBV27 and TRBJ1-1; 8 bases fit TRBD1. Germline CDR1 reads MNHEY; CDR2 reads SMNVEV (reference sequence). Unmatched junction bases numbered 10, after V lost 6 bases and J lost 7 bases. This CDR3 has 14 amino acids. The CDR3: CASSLTGTGFEAFF. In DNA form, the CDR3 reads TGTGCCAGCAGCCTGACCGGGACAGGCTTTGAAGCTTTCTTT.

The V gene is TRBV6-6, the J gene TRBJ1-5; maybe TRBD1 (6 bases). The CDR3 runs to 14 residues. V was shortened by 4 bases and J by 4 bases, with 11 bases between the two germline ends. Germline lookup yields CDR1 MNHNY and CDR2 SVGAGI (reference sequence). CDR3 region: CASSLQGSNQPQHF. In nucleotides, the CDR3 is TGTGCCAGCAGTTTACAGGGAAGTAATCAGCCCCAGCATTTT.

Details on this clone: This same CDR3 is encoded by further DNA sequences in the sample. The CDR3 DNA is TGTGCCAGCAGCTCGCAAGGGGGCAGAGGTAACACTGAAGCTTTCTTT. It codes for CASSSQGGRGNTEAFF. The V call is TRBV5-5, the J call TRBJ1-1; 7 nucleotides line up with TRBD1. CDR3 length equals 16 residues. Germline assignment: CDR1 SGHKS and CDR2 YYEKEE (reference sequence). V trimming: 3 bases; J trimming: 2 bases; junction bases outside the gene matches: 10.

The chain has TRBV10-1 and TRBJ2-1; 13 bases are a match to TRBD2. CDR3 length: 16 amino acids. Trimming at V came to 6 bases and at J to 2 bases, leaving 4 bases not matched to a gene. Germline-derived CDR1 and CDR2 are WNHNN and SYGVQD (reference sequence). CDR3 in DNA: TGCGCCAGCAGCCAGACTAGCGGGGGGACCTACAATGAGCAGTTCTTC. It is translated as CASSQTSGGTYNEQFF.

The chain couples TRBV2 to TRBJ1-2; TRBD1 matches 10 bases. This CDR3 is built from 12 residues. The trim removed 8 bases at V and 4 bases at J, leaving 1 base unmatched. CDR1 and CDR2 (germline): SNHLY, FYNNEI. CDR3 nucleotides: TGTGCCAGCGGGACAGGGGTCTATGGCTACACCTTC. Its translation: CASGTGVYGYTF.

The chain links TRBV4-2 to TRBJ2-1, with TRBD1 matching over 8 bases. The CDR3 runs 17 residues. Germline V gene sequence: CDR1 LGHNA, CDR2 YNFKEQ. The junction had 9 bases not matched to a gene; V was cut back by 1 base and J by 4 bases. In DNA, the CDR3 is TGTGCCAGCAGCCAAGCTCAGGGGGCGCTACCATACAATGAGCAGTTCTTC. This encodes CASSQAQGALPYNEQFF.

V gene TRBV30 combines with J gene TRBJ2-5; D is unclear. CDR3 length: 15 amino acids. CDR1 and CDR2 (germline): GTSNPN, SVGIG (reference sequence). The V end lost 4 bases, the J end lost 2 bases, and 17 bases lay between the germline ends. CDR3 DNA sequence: TGTGCCTGGAATGATCCTGGCCCTCAACAAGAGACCCAGTACTTC. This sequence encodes CAWNDPGPQQETQYF.

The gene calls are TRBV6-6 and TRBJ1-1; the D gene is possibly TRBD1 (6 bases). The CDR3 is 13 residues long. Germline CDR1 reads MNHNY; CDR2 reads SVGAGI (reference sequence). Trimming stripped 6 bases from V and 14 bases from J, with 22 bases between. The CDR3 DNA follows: TGTGCCAGCAGCCGCGAAGGTGGGGGCGGGGGGTTCTTT. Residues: CASSREGGGGGFF.

CDR3 sequence reads: CASTIRTGYYNEQFF. In DNA form, the CDR3 reads TGTGCCAGCACTATTAGGACAGGGTACTACAATGAGCAGTTCTTC. The genes are TRBV27 and TRBJ2-1; 8 bases match TRBD1. This CDR3 is 15 amino acids long. With 7 bases clipped from V and 3 bases from J, the junction kept 8 bases outside the gene matches. Germline lookup yields CDR1 MNHEY and CDR2 SMNVEV (reference sequence).

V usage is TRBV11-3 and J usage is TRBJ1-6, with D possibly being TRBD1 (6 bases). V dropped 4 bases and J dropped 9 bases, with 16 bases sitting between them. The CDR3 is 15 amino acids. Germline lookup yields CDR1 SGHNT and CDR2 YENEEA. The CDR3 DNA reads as TGTGCCAGCAGCTACTCCACAGGGAGGGGTTCACCCCTCCACTTT. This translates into CASSYSTGRGSPLHF.

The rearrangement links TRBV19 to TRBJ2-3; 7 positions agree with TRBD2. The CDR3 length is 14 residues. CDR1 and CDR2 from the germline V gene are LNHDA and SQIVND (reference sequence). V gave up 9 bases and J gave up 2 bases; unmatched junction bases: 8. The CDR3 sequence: CASNGGGITDTQYF. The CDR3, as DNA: TGTGCCAGCAATGGGGGGGGGATCACAGATACGCAGTATTTT.

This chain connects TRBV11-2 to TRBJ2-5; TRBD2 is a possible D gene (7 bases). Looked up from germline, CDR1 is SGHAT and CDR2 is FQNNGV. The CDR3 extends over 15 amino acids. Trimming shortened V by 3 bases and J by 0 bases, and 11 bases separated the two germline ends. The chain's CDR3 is CASSLGGGNQETQYF. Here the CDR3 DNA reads TGTGCCAGCAGCTTGGGAGGGGGAAACCAAGAGACCCAGTACTTC.

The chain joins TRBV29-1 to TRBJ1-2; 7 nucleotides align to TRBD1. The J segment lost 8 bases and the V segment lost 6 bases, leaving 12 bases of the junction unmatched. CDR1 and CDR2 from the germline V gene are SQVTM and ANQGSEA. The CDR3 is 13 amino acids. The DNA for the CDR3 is TGCAGCGTGGAACCGGGACAGCGCCCCGGCTACACCTTC. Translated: CSVEPGQRPGYTF.

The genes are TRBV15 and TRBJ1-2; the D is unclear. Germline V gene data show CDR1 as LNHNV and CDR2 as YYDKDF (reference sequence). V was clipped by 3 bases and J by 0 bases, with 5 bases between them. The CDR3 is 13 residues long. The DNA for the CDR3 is TGTGCCACCAGCAGCTACTCTAACTATGGCTACACCTTC. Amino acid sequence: CATSSYSNYGYTF.

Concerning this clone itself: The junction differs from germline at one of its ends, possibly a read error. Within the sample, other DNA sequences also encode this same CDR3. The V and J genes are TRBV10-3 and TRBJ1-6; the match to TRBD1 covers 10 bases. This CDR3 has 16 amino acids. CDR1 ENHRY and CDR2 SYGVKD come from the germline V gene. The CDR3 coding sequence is TGTGCCATCAGTGATCCCGGGACAGGGGTAAATTCCCCCCTCCACTTT. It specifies CAISDPGTGVNSPLHF.

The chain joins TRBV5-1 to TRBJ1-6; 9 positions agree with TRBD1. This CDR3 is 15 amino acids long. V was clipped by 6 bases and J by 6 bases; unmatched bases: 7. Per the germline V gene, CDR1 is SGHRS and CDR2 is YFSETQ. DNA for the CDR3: TGCGCCAGCACTACCGGGACAGGGTCTAATTCACCCCTCCACTTT. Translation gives CASTTGTGSNSPLHF.

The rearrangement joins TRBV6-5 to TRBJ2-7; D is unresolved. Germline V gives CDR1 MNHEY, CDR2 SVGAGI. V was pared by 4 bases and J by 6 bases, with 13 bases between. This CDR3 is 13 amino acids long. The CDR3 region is CASSSSVESEQYF. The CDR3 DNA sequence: TGTGCCAGCAGTTCTAGTGTGGAATCCGAGCAGTACTTC.

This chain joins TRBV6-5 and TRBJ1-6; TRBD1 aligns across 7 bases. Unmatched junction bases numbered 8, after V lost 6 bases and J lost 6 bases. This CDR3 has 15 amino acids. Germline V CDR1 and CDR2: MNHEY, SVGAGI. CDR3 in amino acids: CASSLTTGFNSPLHF. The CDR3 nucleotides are TGTGCCAGCAGCCTCACGACAGGGTTTAATTCACCCCTCCACTTT.

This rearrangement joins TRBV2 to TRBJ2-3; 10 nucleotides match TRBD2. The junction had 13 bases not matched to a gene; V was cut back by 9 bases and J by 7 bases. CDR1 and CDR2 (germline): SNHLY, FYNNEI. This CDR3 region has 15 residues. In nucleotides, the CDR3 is TGTGCCAGTGGGGTAGCGGGGGGTCCGTTGAATACGCAGTATTTT. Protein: CASGVAGGPLNTQYF.

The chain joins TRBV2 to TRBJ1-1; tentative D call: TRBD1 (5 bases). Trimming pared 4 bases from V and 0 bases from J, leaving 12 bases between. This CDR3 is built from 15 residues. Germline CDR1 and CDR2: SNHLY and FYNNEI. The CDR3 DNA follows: TGTGCCAGCAGTGTGGAGGGACCTATGAACACTGAAGCTTTCTTT. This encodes CASSVEGPMNTEAFF.